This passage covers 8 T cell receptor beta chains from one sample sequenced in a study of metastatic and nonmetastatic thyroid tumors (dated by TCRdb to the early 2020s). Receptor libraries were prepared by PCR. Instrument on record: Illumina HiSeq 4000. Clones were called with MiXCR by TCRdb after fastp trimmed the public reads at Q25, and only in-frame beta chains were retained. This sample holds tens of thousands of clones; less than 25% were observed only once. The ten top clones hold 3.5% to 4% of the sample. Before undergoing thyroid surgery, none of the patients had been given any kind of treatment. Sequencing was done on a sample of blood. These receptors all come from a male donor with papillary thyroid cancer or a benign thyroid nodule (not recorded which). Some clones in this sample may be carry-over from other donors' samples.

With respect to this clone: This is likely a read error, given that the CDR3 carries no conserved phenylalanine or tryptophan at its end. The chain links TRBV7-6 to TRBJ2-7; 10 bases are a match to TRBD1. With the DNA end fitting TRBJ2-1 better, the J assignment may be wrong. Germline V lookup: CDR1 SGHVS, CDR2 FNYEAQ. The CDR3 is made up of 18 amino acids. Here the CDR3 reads CASSLDRRTGGVSYEQFL. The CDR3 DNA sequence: TGTGCCAGCAGCTTAGATCGTAGGACAGGGGGAGTCTCCTACGAGCAGTTCTTG.

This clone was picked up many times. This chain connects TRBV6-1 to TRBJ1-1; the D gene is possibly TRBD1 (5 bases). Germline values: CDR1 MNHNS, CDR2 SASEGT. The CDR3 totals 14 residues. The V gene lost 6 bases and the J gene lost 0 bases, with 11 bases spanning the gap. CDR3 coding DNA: TGTGCCAGCAGCTCCGGGACTTTGAACACTGAAGCTTTCTTT. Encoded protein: CASSSGTLNTEAFF.

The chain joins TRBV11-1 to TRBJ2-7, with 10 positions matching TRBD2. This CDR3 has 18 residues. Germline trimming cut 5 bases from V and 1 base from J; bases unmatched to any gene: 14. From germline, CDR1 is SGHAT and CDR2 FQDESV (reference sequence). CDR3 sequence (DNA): TGTGCCAGCAGCGTCGGAGGGCTAGCGGGAGTGATTTCCTACGAGCAGTACTTC. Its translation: CASSVGGLAGVISYEQYF. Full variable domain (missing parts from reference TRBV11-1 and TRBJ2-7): EAEVAQSPRYKITEKSQAVAFWCDPISGHATLYWYRQILGQGPELLVQFQDESVVDDSQLPKDRFSAERLKGVDSTLKIQPAELGDSAMYLCASSVGGLAGVISYEQYFGPGTRLTVT.

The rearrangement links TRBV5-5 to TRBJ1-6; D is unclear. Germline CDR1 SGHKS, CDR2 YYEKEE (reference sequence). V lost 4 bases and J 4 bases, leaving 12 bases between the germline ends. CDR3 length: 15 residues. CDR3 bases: TGTGCCAGCAGCCGGGCAGGTTCATATAATTCACCCCTCCACTTT. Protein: CASSRAGSYNSPLHF.

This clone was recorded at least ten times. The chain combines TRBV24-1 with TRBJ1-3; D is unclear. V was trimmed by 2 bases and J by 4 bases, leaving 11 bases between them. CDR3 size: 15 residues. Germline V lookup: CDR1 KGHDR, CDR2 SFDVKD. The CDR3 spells CATSDSHRTGNTIYF. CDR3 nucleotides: TGTGCCACCAGTGATTCTCATAGGACGGGAAACACCATATATTTT.

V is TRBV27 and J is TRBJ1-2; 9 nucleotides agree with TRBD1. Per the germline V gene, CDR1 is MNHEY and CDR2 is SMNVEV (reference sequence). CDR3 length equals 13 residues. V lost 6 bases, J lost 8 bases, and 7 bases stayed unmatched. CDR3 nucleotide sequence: TGTGCCAGCAGCCCCGGGACAGGGACCGGCTACACCTTC. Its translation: CASSPGTGTGYTF.

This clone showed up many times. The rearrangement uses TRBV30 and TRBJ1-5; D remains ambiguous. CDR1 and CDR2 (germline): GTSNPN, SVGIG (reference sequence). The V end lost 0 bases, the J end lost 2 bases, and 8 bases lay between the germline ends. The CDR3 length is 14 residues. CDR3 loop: CAWSVDNRNQPQHF. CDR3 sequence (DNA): TGTGCCTGGAGTGTAGACAATCGCAATCAGCCCCAGCATTTT.

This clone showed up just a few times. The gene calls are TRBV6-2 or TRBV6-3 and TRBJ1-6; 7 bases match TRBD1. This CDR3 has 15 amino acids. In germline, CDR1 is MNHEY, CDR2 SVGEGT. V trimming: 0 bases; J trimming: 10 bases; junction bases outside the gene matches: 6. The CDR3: CASSYSSQGGSPLHF. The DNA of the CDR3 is TGTGCCAGCAGTTACTCGAGTCAGGGGGGCTCACCCCTCCACTTT.